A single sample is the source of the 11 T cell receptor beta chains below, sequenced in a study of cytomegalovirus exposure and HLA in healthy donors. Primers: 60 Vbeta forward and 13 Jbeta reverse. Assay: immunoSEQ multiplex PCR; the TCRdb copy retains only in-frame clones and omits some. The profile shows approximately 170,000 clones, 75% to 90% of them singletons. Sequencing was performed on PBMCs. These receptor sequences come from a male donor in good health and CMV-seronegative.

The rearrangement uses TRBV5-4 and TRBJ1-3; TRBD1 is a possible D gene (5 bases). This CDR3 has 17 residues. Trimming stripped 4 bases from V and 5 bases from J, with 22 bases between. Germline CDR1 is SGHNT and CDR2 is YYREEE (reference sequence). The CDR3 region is CASSPVGGGRGRNTIYF. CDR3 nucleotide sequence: TGTGCCAGCAGCCCGGTGGGCGGGGGTCGTGGCAGAAACACCATATATTTT.

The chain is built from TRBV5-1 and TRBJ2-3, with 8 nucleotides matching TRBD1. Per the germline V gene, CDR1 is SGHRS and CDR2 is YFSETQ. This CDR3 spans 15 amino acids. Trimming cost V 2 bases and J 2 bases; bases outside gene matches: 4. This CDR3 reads CASSLTGGNTDTQYF. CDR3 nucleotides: TGCGCCAGCAGCTTAACAGGGGGTAACACAGATACGCAGTATTTT.

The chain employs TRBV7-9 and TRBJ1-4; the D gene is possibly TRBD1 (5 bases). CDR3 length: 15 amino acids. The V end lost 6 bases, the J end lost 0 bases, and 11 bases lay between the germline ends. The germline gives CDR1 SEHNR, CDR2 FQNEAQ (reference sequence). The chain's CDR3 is CASSGARATNEKLFF. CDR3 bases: TGTGCCAGCAGTGGGGCAAGGGCAACTAATGAAAAACTGTTTTTT.

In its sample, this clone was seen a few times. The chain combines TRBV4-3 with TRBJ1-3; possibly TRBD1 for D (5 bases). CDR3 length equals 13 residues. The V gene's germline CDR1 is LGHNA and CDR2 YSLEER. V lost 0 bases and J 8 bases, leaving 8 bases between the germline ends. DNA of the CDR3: TGCGCCAGCAGCCAAGAATCCAGGGACACCATATATTTT. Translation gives CASSQESRDTIYF.

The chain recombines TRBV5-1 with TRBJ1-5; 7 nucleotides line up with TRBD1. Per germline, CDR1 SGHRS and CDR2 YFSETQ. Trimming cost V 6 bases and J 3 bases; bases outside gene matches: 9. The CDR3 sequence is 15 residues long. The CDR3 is CASTPGTDANQPQHF. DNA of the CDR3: TGCGCCAGCACCCCAGGGACAGACGCCAATCAGCCCCAGCATTTT.

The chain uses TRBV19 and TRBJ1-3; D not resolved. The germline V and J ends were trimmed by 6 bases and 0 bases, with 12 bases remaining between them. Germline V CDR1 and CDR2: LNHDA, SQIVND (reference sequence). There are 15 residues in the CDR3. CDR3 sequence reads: CASRNSDYSGNTIYF. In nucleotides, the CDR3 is TGTGCCAGTAGGAACAGTGACTACTCTGGAAACACCATATATTTT.

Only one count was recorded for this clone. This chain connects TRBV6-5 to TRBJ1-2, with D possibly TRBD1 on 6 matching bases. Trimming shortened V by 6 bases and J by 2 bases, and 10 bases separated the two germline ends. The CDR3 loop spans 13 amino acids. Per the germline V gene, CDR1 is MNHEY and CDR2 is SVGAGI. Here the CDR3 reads CASRGTPNYGYTF. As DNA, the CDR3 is TGTGCCAGCAGGGGGACACCCAACTATGGCTACACCTTC.

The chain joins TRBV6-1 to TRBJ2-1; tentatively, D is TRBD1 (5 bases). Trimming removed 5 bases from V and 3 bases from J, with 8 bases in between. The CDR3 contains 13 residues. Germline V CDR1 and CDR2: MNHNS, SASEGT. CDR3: CASSKDSYNEQFF. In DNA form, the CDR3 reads TGTGCCAGCAGTAAAGACAGCTACAATGAGCAGTTCTTC.

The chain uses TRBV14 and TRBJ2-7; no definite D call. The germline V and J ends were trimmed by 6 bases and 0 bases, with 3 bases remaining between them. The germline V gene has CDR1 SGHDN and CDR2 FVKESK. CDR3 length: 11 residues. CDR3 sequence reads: CASSLSYEQYF. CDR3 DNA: TGTGCCAGCAGTCTCTCCTACGAGCAGTACTTC.

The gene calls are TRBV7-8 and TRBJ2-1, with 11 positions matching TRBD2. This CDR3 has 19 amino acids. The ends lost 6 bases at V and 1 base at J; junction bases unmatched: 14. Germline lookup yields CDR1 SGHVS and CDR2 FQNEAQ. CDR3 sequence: CASRKGLAGGHGSYNEQFF. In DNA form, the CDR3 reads TGTGCCAGCAGAAAAGGGCTAGCGGGGGGACATGGGTCCTACAATGAGCAGTTCTTC.

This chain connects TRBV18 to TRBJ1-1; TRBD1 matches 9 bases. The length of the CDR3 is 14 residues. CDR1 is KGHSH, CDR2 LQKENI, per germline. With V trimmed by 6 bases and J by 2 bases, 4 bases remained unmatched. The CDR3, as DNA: TGTGCCAGCTCTGACAGGGGGAGTAACACTGAAGCTTTCTTT. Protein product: CASSDRGSNTEAFF.